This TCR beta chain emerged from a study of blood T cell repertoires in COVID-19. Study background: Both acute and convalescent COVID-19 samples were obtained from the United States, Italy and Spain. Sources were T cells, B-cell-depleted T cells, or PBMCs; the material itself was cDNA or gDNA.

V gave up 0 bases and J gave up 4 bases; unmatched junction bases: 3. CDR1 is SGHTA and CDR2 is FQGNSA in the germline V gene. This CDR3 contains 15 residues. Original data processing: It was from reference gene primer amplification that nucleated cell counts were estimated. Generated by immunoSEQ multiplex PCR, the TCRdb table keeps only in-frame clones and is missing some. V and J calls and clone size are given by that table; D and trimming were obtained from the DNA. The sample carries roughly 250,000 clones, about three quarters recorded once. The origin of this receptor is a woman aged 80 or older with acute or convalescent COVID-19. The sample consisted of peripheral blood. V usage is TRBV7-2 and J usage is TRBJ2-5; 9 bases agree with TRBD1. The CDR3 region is CASSLAGTGIETQYF. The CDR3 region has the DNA TGTGCCAGCAGCTTAGCTGGGACAGGGATAGAGACCCAGTACTTC.